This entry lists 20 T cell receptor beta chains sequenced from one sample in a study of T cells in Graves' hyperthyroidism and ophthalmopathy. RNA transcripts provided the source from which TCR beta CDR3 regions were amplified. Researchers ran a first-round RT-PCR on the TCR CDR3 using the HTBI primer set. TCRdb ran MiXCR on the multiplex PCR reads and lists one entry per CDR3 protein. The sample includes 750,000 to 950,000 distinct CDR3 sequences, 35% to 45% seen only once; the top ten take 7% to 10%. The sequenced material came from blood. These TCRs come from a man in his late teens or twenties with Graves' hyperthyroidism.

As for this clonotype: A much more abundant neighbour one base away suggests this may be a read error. The CDR3 bases are TGCAGTGCTCCTCGCCTTCAGGTTGACGGGGGGCTGTTTTTT. Its translation is CSAPRLQVDGGLFF. The chain joins TRBV20-1 to TRBJ2-2; D might be TRBD2 (6 bases). The V gene's germline CDR1 is DFQATT and CDR2 SNEGSKA (reference sequence). This CDR3 spans 14 amino acids.

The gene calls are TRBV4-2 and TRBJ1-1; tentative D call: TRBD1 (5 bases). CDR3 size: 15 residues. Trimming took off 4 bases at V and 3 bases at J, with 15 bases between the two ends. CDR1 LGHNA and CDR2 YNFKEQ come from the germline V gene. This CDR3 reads CASSPTGRGDTEAFF. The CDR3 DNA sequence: TGTGCCAGCAGCCCCACAGGTCGAGGGGACACTGAAGCTTTCTTT.

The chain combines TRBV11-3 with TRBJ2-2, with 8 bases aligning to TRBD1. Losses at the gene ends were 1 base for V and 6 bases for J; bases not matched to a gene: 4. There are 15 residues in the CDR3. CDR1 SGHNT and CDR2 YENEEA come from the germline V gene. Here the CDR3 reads CASSLVWTGPGELFF. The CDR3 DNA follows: TGTGCCAGCAGCTTAGTATGGACAGGGCCCGGGGAGCTGTTTTTT.

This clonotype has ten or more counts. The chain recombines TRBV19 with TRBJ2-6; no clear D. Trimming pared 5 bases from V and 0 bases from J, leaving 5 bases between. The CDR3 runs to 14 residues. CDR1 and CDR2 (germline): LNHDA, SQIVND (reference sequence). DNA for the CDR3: TGTGCCAGTAGTCGGCTCTCTGGGGCCAACGTCCTGACTTTC. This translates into CASSRLSGANVLTF. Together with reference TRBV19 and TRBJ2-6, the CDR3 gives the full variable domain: DGGITQSPKYLFRKEGQNVTLSCEQNLNHDAMYWYRQDPGQGLRLIYYSQIVNDFQKGDIAEGYSVSREKKESFPLTVTSAQKNPTAFYLCASSRLSGANVLTFGAGSRLTVL.

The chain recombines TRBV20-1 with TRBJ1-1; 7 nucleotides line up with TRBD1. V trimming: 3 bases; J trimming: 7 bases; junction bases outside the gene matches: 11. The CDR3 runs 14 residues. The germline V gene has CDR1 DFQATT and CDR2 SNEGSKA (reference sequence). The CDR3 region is CSASLEGADSEAFF. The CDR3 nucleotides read TGCAGTGCTAGTTTGGAGGGGGCAGACAGTGAAGCTTTCTTT.

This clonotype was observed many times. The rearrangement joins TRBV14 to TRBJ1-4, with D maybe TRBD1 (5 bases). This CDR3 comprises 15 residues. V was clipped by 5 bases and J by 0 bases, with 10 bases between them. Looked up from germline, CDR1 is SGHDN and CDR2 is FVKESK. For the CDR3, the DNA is TGTGCCAGCAGCGGGACCGGTGCAACTAATGAAAAACTGTTTTTT. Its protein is CASSGTGATNEKLFF. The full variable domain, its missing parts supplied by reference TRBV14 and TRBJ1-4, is EAGVTQFPSHSVIEKGQTVTLRCDPISGHDNLYWYRRVMGKEIKFLLHFVKESKQDESGMPNNRFLAERTGGTYSTLKVQPAELEDSGVYFCASSGTGATNEKLFFGSGTQLSVL.

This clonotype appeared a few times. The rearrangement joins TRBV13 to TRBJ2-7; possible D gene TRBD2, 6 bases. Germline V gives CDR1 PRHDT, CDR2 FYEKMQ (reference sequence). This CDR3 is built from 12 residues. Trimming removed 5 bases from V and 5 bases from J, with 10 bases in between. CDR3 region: CASSGRRDEQYF. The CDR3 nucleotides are TGTGCCAGCAGCGGGAGGAGGGACGAGCAGTACTTC.

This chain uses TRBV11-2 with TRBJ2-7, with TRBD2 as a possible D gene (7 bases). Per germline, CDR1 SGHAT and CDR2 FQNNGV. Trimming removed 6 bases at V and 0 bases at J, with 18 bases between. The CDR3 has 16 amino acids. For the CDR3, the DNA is TGTGCCAGCAGATCCTGGGGGGGCACTGACTCCTACGAGCAGTACTTC. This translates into CASRSWGGTDSYEQYF.

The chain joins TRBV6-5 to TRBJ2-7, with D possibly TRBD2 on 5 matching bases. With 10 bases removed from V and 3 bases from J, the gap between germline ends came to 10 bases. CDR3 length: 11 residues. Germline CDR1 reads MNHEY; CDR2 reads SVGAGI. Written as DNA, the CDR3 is TGTGCCACTCTCCGGGGCTACGAGCAGTACTTC. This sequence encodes CATLRGYEQYF.

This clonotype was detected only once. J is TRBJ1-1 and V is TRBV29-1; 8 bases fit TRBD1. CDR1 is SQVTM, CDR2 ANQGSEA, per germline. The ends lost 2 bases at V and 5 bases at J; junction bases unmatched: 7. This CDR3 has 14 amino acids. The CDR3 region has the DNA TGCAGCGTTGAACAGGGGGCCGCGGGTACTGAAGCTTTCTTT. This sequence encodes CSVEQGAAGTEAFF.

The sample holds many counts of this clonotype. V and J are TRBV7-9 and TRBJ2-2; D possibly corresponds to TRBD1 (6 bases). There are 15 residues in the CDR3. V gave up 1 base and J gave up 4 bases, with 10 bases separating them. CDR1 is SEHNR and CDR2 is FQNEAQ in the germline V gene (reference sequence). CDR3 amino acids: CASSLDTGITGELFF. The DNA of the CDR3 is TGTGCCAGCAGCTTAGACACAGGGATCACCGGGGAGCTGTTTTTT.

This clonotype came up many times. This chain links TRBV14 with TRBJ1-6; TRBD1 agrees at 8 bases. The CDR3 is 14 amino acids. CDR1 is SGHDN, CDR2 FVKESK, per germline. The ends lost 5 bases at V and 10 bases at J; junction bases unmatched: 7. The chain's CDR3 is CASSWTGIGSPLHF. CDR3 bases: TGTGCCAGCAGCTGGACAGGGATCGGCTCACCCCTCCACTTT.

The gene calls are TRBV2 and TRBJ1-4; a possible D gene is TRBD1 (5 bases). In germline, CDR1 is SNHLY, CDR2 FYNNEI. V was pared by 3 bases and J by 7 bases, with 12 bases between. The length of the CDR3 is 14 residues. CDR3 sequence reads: CASSDERGTEKLFF. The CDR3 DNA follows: TGTGCCAGCAGTGACGAAAGGGGCACTGAAAAACTGTTTTTT.

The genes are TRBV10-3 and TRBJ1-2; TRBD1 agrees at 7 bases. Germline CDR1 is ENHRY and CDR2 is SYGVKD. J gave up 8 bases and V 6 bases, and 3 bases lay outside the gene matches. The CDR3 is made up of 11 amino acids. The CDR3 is CAISDRVGYTF. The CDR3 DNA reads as TGTGCCATCAGCGACAGGGTCGGCTACACCTTC.

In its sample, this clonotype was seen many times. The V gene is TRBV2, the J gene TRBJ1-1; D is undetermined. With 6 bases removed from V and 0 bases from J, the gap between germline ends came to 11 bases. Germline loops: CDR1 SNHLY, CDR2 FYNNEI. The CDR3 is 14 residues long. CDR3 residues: CASRAPLLNTEAFF. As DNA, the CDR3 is TGTGCCAGCAGAGCACCCCTCCTGAACACTGAAGCTTTCTTT.

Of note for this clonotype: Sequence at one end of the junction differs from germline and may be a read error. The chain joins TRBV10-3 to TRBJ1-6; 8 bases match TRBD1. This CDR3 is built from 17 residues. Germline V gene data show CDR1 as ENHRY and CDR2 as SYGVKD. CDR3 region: CASSYSGQEGRNSPLHF. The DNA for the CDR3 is TGTGCCAGCAGTTACTCGGGACAGGAAGGTCGAAATTCACCCCTCCACTTT.

The CDR3 spells CASSYVTGTGFNYGYTF. CDR3 DNA sequence: TGTGCCAGCAGTTACGTAACCGGGACAGGCTTTAACTATGGCTACACCTTC. The V and J genes are TRBV6-5 and TRBJ1-2, with 8 bases lining up with TRBD1. The CDR3 has 17 residues. Per the germline V gene, CDR1 is MNHEY and CDR2 is SVGAGI. V lost 2 bases to trimming and J lost 1 base; unmatched junction nucleotides: 9.

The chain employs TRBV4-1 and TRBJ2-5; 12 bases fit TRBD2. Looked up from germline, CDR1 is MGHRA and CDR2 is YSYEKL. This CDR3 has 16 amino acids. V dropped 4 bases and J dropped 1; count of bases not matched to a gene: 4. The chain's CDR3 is CASSPGLAGSQETQYF. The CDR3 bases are TGCGCCAGCAGCCCTGGACTAGCGGGGTCCCAAGAGACCCAGTACTTC.

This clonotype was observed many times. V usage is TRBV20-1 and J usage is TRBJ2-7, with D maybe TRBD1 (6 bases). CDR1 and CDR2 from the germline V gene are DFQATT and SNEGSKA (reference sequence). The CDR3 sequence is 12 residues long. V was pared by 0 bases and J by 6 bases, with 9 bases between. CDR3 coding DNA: TGCAGTGCTAGAGACAGGGGAGCCGAGCAGTACTTC. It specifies CSARDRGAEQYF.

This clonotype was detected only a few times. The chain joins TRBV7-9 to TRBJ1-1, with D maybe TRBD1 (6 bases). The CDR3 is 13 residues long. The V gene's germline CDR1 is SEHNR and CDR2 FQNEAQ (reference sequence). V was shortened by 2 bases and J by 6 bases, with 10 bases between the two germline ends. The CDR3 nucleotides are TGTGCCAGCAGCTTACCAGGGGCGGCTGAAGCTTTCTTT. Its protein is CASSLPGAAEAFF.